A single sample gave rise to the 20 T cell receptor beta chains below, sequenced in a study of blood T cell repertoires in COVID-19. The assay was immunoSEQ multiplex PCR, and TCRdb's table has in-frame clones only and misses some. The profile shows about 59,000 clones, roughly 85% of them singletons. Input material: peripheral blood. The source of these receptors is a man aged 60 to 69 with acute or convalescent COVID-19.

The V and J genes are TRBV30 and TRBJ1-1; D perhaps matches TRBD1 (5 bases). This CDR3 has 14 residues. Between the trimmed V and J ends, which lost 5 bases and 0 bases, there was a span of 13 bases. Germline-derived CDR1 and CDR2 are GTSNPN and SVGIG (reference sequence). The CDR3 sequence is CAWRLLGLNTEAFF. The CDR3 nucleotides read TGTGCCTGGCGCCTACTGGGGCTGAACACTGAAGCTTTCTTT. Combining the CDR3 with reference TRBV30 and TRBJ1-1 gives the whole variable domain SQTIHQWPATLVQPVGSPLSLECTVEGTSNPNLYWYRQAAGRGLQLLFYSVGIGQISSEVPQNLSASRPQDRQFILSSKKLLLSDSGFYLCAWRLLGLNTEAFFGQGTRLTVV.

This clone was seen only a few times. The rearrangement joins TRBV28 to TRBJ1-3; possibly TRBD1 for D (5 bases). Germline CDR1 is MDHEN and CDR2 is SYDVKM. Trimming took 7 bases from V and 0 from J, leaving 10 bases between them. This CDR3 spans 14 amino acids. The CDR3 protein is CASNAGGSGNTIYF. The CDR3 nucleotides are TGTGCCAGCAACGCGGGGGGCTCTGGAAACACCATATATTTT. Variable domain in full (rest from reference TRBV28 and TRBJ1-3): DVKVTQSSRYLVKRTGEKVFLECVQDMDHENMFWYRQDPGLGLRLIYFSYDVKMKEKGDIPEGYSVSREKKERFSLILESASTNQTSMYLCASNAGGSGNTIYFGEGSWLTVV.

V usage is TRBV6-5 and J usage is TRBJ2-1, with a weak D call TRBD1 (7 bases). This CDR3 comprises 14 residues. V was shortened by 6 bases and J by 4 bases, with 13 bases between the two germline ends. Germline V gene data show CDR1 as MNHEY and CDR2 as SVGAGI. CDR3 in DNA: TGTGCCAGCAGGCGGGACAGATTATACAATGAGCAGTTCTTC. As protein: CASRRDRLYNEQFF.

This clone was seen a single time. V and J are TRBV18 and TRBJ2-1; a possible D gene is TRBD1 (7 bases). CDR1 is KGHSH and CDR2 is LQKENI in the germline V gene. V was clipped by 10 bases and J by 7 bases, with 20 bases between them. The CDR3 totals 14 residues. This CDR3 reads CATLWSGGINEQFF. DNA of the CDR3: TGTGCCACCCTCTGGTCAGGGGGGATTAATGAGCAGTTCTTC.

J is TRBJ2-3 and V is TRBV29-1, with D possibly TRBD1 on 6 matching bases. Trimming took off 1 base at V and 4 bases at J, with 15 bases between the two ends. Germline assignment: CDR1 SQVTM and CDR2 ANQGSEA. The CDR3 has 15 residues. CDR3 bases: TGCAGCGTTGAAGTGATGCAGGGGTCCGCAGATACGCAGTATTTT. Translating it yields CSVEVMQGSADTQYF.

The chain carries TRBV30 and TRBJ1-6, with D possibly TRBD1 on 5 matching bases. The V and J ends lost 0 bases and 9 bases respectively, with 15 bases between them. The CDR3 runs to 15 residues. Germline assignment: CDR1 GTSNPN and CDR2 SVGIG (reference sequence). CDR3 DNA sequence: TGTGCCTGGAGTGTTCCCGGGCGGGGCCGTTCACCCCTCCACTTT. This codes for CAWSVPGRGRSPLHF.

The V gene is TRBV6-5, the J gene TRBJ2-1; 7 positions match TRBD2. This CDR3 has 15 amino acids. The germline V gene has CDR1 MNHEY and CDR2 SVGAGI. V trimming: 5 bases; J trimming: 6 bases; junction bases outside the gene matches: 10. The CDR3 loop is CASSRLGRKTNEQFF. CDR3 coding DNA: TGTGCCAGCAGTCGACTCGGGAGGAAAACCAATGAGCAGTTCTTC.

V is TRBV4-2 and J is TRBJ2-7, with D possibly being TRBD1 (7 bases). Germline lookup yields CDR1 LGHNA and CDR2 YNFKEQ. The V gene lost 3 bases and the J gene lost 1 base, with 16 bases spanning the gap. This CDR3 contains 16 residues. This CDR3 is CASSQGGTADSYEQYF. The CDR3 bases are TGTGCCAGCAGCCAGGGCGGGACAGCCGATTCCTACGAGCAGTACTTC.

This sequence joins TRBV18 and TRBJ2-7; the match to TRBD2 covers 12 bases. CDR1 is KGHSH, CDR2 LQKENI, per germline. V shed 3 bases and J 4 bases; nucleotides not matched to a gene: 10. This CDR3 is 17 amino acids long. CDR3 in amino acids: CASSPPLTSGRLYEQYF. The CDR3 DNA sequence: TGTGCCAGCTCACCGCCACTTACTAGCGGGAGGTTGTACGAGCAGTACTTC.

This clone came up once. This sequence joins TRBV21-1 and TRBJ1-4; TRBD1 reflects the table's D call only, with no check against the DNA. TRBV21-1 is noted as a pseudogene. This CDR3 spans 22 amino acids. The CDR3 reads CASSKARYCNRGLGATNEKLFF. The CDR3 DNA reads TGTGCCAGCAGCAAAGCGAGATATTGTAACAGGGGGCTTGGGGCAACTAATGAAAAACTGTTTTTT.

The rearrangement links TRBV19 to TRBJ1-1; 7 bases fit TRBD1. Germline V gene data show CDR1 as LNHDA and CDR2 as SQIVND (reference sequence). V lost 1 base, J lost 3 bases, and 2 bases stayed unmatched. This CDR3 has 14 amino acids. The CDR3 region has the DNA TGTGCCAGTAGTATAGTGACAGGGTACACTGAAGCTTTCTTT. Protein product: CASSIVTGYTEAFF.

The rearrangement links TRBV2 to TRBJ1-2, with D unresolved. Germline assignment: CDR1 SNHLY and CDR2 FYNNEI. V dropped 8 bases and J dropped 7 bases, with 14 bases sitting between them. There are 12 residues in the CDR3. CDR3 in amino acids: CASEADRGGYTF. The DNA for the CDR3 is TGTGCCAGCGAGGCGGACCGGGGTGGCTACACCTTC.

This clone was seen more than once but under ten times. The gene calls are TRBV5-6 and TRBJ2-2, with D possibly being TRBD2 (6 bases). The CDR3 runs 16 residues. The germline CDR1 and CDR2 sequences are SGHDT and YYEEEE. V was pared by 3 bases and J by 3 bases, with 15 bases between. The CDR3 region has the DNA TGTGCCAGCAGCTCCCGGTCCGGGACTCACACCGGGGAGCTGTTTTTT. It specifies CASSSRSGTHTGELFF. Full variable domain (missing parts from reference TRBV5-6 and TRBJ2-2): DAGVTQSPTHLIKTRGQQVTLRCSPKSGHDTVSWYQQALGQGPQFIFQYYEEEERQRGNFPDRFSGHQFPNYSSELNVNALLLGDSALYLCASSSRSGTHTGELFFGEGSRLTVL.

V is TRBV30 and J is TRBJ2-7; TRBD2 matches 7 bases. Germline assignment: CDR1 GTSNPN and CDR2 SVGIG (reference sequence). The CDR3 length is 15 residues. After removal of 2 bases from V and 4 bases from J, the junction contained 11 bases not matched to a gene. Here the CDR3 reads CAWSHDLAVKYEQYF. The CDR3 bases are TGTGCCTGGAGTCACGACCTAGCGGTTAAATACGAGCAGTACTTC.

The chain couples TRBV4-3 to TRBJ1-2; D uncertain. Germline CDR1 reads LGHNA; CDR2 reads YSLEER. This CDR3 has 12 amino acids. V was shortened by 3 bases and J by 6 bases, with 8 bases between the two germline ends. The CDR3 protein is CASSHGSDGYTF. The DNA for the CDR3 is TGCGCCAGCAGCCACGGGTCGGATGGCTACACCTTC.

The chain combines TRBV27 with TRBJ1-6; D is undetermined. Germline CDR1 and CDR2: MNHEY and SMNVEV (reference sequence). The ends were cut back, 4 bases at V and 7 bases at J, with 14 bases in the middle. The CDR3 consists of 15 residues. CDR3 region: CASSSRGIWNSPLHF. CDR3 in DNA: TGTGCCAGCAGTTCCAGAGGGATTTGGAATTCACCCCTCCACTTT.

The CDR3 spells CASRLLGGPQHF. Written as DNA, the CDR3 is TGCGCCAGCAGACTCCTCGGCGGGCCCCAGCATTTT. The V gene is TRBV10-2, the J gene TRBJ1-5; D unclear. The CDR3 covers 12 residues. Trimming pared 6 bases from V and 9 bases from J, leaving 12 bases between. The V gene's germline CDR1 is WSHSY and CDR2 SAAADI.

This clone showed up just once. The chain employs TRBV4-2 and TRBJ2-2, with 7 bases lining up with TRBD2. J gave up 1 base and V 3 bases, and 5 bases lay outside the gene matches. There are 16 residues in the CDR3. CDR1 is LGHNA and CDR2 is YNFKEQ in the germline V gene. This chain's CDR3 is CASSQDPSGNTGELFF. The CDR3 DNA sequence: TGTGCCAGCAGCCAGGACCCTAGCGGGAACACCGGGGAGCTGTTTTTT.

The J gene is TRBJ2-3, the V gene TRBV10-1; 8 nucleotides agree with TRBD2. Per germline, CDR1 WNHNN and CDR2 SYGVQD (reference sequence). Trimming cost V 6 bases and J 0 bases; bases outside gene matches: 2. The CDR3 has 14 amino acids. The CDR3 DNA follows: TGCGCCAGCAGCCCTAGCGGGAGCACAGATACGCAGTATTTT. Translating it yields CASSPSGSTDTQYF.

This clone was seen a few times. The chain couples TRBV28 to TRBJ2-7; 7 nucleotides line up with TRBD1. Germline values: CDR1 MDHEN, CDR2 SYDVKM. V shed 6 bases and J 0 bases; nucleotides not matched to a gene: 8. This CDR3 is 15 amino acids long. The chain's CDR3 is CASRTGSLFSYEQYF. The CDR3 DNA sequence: TGTGCCAGCAGGACAGGGTCCCTCTTCTCCTACGAGCAGTACTTC. The full variable domain, rest sourced from reference TRBV28 and TRBJ2-7, is DVKVTQSSRYLVKRTGEKVFLECVQDMDHENMFWYRQDPGLGLRLIYFSYDVKMKEKGDIPEGYSVSREKKERFSLILESASTNQTSMYLCASRTGSLFSYEQYFGPGTRLTVT.